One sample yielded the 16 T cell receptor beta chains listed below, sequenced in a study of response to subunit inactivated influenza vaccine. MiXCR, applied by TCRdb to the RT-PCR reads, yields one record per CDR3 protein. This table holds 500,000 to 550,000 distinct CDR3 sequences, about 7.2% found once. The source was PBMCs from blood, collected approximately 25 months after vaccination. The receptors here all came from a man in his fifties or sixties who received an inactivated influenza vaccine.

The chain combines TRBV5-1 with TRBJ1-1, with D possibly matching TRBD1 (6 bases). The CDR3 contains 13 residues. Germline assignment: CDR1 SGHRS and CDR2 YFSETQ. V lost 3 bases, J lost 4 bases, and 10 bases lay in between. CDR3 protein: CASSSQGFTEAFF. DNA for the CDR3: TGCGCCAGCAGCTCACAGGGCTTCACTGAAGCTTTCTTT.

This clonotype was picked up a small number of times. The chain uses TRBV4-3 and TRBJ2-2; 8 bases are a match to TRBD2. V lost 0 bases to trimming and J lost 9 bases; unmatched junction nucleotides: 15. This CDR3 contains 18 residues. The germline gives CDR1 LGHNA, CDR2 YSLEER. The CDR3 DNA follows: TGCGCCAGCAGCCAAGAAATCCTTAACGCCGGGGGGGTCTGGGAGCTGTTTTTT. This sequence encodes CASSQEILNAGGVWELFF.

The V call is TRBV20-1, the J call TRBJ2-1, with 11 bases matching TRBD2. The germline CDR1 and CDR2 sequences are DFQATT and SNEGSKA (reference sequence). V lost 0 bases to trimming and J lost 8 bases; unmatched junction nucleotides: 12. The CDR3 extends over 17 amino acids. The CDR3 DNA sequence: TGCAGTGCTAGAGATTGGGGTAGCGGGGGGGCTAGGGATGAGCAGTTCTTC. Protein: CSARDWGSGGARDEQFF.

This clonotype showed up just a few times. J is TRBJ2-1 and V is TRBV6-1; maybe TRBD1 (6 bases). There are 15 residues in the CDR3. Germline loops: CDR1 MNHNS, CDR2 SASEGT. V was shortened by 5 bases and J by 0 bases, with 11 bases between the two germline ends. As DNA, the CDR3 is TGTGCCAGCAGTAGGGACACCGGCTCCTACAATGAGCAGTTCTTC. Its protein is CASSRDTGSYNEQFF.

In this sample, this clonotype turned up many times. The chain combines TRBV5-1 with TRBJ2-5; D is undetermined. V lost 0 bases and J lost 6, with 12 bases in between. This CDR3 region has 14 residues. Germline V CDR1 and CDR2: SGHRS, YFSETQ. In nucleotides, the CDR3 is TGCGCCAGCAGCTTGGTGTCAGCCTTGAAGACCCAGTACTTC. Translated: CASSLVSALKTQYF.

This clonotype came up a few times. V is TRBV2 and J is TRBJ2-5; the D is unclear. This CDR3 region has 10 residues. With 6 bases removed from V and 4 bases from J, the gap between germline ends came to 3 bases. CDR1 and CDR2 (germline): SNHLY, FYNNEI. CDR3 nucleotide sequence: TGTGCCAGCAGAGTAGAGACCCAGTACTTC. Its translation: CASRVETQYF.

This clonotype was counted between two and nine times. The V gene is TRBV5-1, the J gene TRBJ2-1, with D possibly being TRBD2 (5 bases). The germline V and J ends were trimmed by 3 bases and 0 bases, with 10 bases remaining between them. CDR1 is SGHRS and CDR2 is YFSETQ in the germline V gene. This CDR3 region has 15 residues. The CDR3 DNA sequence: TGCGCCAGCAGCTGGACTCAATACTCCTACAATGAGCAGTTCTTC. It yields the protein CASSWTQYSYNEQFF. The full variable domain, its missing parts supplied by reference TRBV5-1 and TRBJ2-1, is KAGVTQTPRYLIKTRGQQVTLSCSPISGHRSVSWYQQTPGQGLQFLFEYFSETQRNKGNFPGRFSGRQFSNSRSEMNVSTLELGDSALYLCASSWTQYSYNEQFFGPGTRLTVL.

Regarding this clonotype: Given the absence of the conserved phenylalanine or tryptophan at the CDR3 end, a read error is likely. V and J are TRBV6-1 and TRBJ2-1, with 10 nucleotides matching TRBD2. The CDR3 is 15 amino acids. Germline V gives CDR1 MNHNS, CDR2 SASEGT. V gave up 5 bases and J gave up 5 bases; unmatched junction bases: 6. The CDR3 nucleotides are TGTGCCAGCAGTACCGCTAGCGGGGGTCACAATGAGCAGTTCTCC. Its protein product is CASSTASGGHNEQFS.

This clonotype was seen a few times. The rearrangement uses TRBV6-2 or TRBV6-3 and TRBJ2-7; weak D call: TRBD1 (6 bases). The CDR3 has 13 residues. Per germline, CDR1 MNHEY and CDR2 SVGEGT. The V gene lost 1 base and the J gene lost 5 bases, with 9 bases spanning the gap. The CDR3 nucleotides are TGTGCCAGCAGTTACTTCCACAGGGACGAGCAGTACTTC. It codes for CASSYFHRDEQYF.

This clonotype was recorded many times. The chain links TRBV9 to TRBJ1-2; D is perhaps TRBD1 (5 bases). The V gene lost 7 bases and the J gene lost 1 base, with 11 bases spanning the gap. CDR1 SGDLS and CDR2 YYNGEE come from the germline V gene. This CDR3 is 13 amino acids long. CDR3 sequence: CASSKGLNYGYTF. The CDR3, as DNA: TGTGCCAGCTCGAAGGGGCTTAACTATGGCTACACCTTC.

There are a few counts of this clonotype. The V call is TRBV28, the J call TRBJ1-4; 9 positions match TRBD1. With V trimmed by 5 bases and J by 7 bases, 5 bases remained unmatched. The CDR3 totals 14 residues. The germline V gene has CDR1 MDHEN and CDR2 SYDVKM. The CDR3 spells CASSLGTGSEKLFF. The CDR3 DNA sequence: TGTGCCAGCAGTCTCGGGACAGGGAGTGAAAAACTGTTTTTT.

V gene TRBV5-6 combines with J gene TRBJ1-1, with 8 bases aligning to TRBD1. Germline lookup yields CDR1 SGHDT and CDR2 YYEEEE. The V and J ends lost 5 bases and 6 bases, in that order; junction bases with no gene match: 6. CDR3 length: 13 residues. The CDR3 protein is CASSYRGVAEAFF. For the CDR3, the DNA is TGTGCCAGCAGTTACAGGGGGGTCGCTGAAGCTTTCTTT.

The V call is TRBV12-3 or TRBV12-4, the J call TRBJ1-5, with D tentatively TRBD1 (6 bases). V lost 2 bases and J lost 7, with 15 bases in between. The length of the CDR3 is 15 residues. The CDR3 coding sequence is TGTGCCAGCAGTTTAAGGGGGGGCCCGGGGCAGCCCCAGCATTTT. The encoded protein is CASSLRGGPGQPQHF.

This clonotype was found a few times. Here the CDR3 DNA reads TGCAGTGCTAAAAACAGCAGGGCAGATACGCAGTATTTT. Amino acid sequence: CSAKNSRADTQYF. This chain links TRBV20-1 with TRBJ2-3, with D perhaps TRBD1 (5 bases). The V gene's germline CDR1 is DFQATT and CDR2 SNEGSKA (reference sequence). Trimming removed 4 bases at V and 4 bases at J, with 12 bases between. The CDR3 is 13 amino acids.

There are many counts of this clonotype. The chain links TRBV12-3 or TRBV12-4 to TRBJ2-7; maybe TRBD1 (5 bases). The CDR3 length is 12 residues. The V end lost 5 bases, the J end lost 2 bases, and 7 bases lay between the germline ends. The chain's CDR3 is CASSVTAYEQYF. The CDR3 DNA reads TGTGCCAGCAGTGTGACAGCCTACGAGCAGTACTTC.

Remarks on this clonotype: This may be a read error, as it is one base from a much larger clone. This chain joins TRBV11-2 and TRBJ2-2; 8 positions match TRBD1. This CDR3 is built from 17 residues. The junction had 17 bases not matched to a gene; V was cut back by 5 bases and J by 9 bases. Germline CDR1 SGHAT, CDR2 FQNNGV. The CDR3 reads CASSLGQGQGVTRELFF. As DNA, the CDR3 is TGTGCCAGCAGCCTAGGACAGGGCCAAGGGGTGACCAGGGAGCTGTTTTTT.